Here is one T cell receptor (beta chain) with its context. The antigen is not known. The sample originates from a study of cytomegalovirus exposure and HLA in healthy donors. Study-wide background: Unique TCRs from HLA-typed donors, around 79 million of them, were held in an early data release. Clustering assigned about 76% of the roughly 430 genotyped donors to the Caucasian-associated ancestry cluster. Study-wide points: A few CMV-associated chains proved CMV antigen-specific in vitro. In an earlier analysis, about 87% or about 30%: the productive usage of most TCR beta V segments.

The primer mix had 60 Vbeta and 13 Jbeta primers. Assay: immunoSEQ multiplex PCR; the TCRdb copy retains only in-frame clones and omits some. The sample spans some 200,000 clones; the ten largest clones claim 0.74%. The V and J ends lost 2 bases and 1 base, in that order; junction bases with no gene match: 2. The CDR3 loop spans 13 amino acids. Germline CDR1 and CDR2: GTSNPN and SVGIG (reference sequence). The sample was PBMCs. The chain employs TRBV30 and TRBJ2-7; 7 bases are shared with TRBD2. This sequence originates from a boy younger than 18 in good health and CMV-seronegative. CDR3 sequence: CAWSSGTSYEQYF. The CDR3 bases are TGTGCCTGGAGTAGCGGGACTTCCTACGAGCAGTACTTC.